This T cell receptor (beta chain) was observed in a study of OX40 agonist ivuxolimab in advanced cancers. Some background on the complete study: Ivuxolimab was an agonistic, fully human IgG2 monoclonal antibody directed against OX40 (CD134), a costimulatory receptor. Intravenous ivuxolimab was administered to patients every 2 weeks at six dose levels: 0.01, 0.1, 0.3, 1.5, 3 and 10 mg/kg. Of the 52 patients in dose escalation, 19 had hepatocellular carcinoma, some 15 had melanoma, 9 had renal cell carcinoma and 9 had head and neck cancer. In the dose-escalation cohort, around four fifths of patients were male, and the mean age was around 65 years with a range of roughly 20 to 79. Prior anti-PD-1, anti-PD-L1 or anti-CTLA-4 therapy was permitted, and 40% of dose-escalation patients had received checkpoint inhibitors. Partial responses were achieved by three dose-escalation patients, of whom one had hepatocellular carcinoma and two had cutaneous melanoma. The purpose of peripheral TCRbeta sequencing was to test whether ivuxolimab changed TCR sequence diversity and led to clonal T-cell expansion. The paper describes the monotherapy dose-escalation part (N ≈ 52 patients) of the phase I trial of ivuxolimab.

V lost 8 bases and J lost 5 bases; the stretch between them is 13 bases long. CDR1 and CDR2, per the germline V gene, are SNHLY and FYNNEI. CDR3 length: 12 amino acids, cysteine to phenylalanine. Only the CDR3 DNA stays, 36 bases, in frame from base 1. Patients with autoimmune disease history or receiving systemic immunosuppression were excluded from the trial. Peripheral blood for TCR sequencing was collected from all dose cohorts at baseline, on cycle 4 day 1, and on cycle 7 day 1. The samples were drawn from a first-in-human, open-label, multicenter phase I dose-escalation trial of ivuxolimab. Adults with locally advanced or metastatic melanoma, renal cell carcinoma, hepatocellular carcinoma or head and neck squamous cell carcinoma were enrolled in the trial. Before TCR sequencing, CD4+ T cells and CD8+ T cells were sorted from peripheral blood as separate populations. Genomic DNA was extracted from sorted cells for sequencing of the TCRbeta CDR3 region. The immunoSEQ Assay was used to sequence the TCRbeta CDR3 regions. Here the immuneACCESS table is served through TCRdb, limited to in-frame sequences with V and J called. Missing clones are a known gap in these copies; in checked studies unresolved V genes cover under half, and the rest lacks a known reason. Within this sample are roughly 20,000 clones, with about 84% of them counted one time only. 35% to 40% of the sample is held by the ten biggest clonotypes.

This clone is characterized as medium-sized (0.01 to 0.1%). Which antigen it targets is not known. Base qualities are not at hand, and no much larger clone is one base apart. General conclusions and limits of the study: Antigen specificity was not determined for the clonally expanded peripheral T cells. In the 0.1-3.0 mg/kg groups, partial responders were among the patients with the lowest normalized peripheral clonal expansion, particularly in CD8+ T cells. Low levels of normalized T-cell clonal expansion were also seen in some patients who did not respond. After ivuxolimab, CD8+ T cells had more expanded clones than CD4+ T cells on average. At doses of 0.1 to 3.0 mg/kg, clonal expansion of both CD4+ and CD8+ T cells in blood was seen between baseline and week 6.

This TCR came from an adult with an advanced solid tumor such as melanoma, head and neck, liver or kidney cancer. The rearranged segments are TRBV2 and TRBJ2-7; no confident D gene assignment can be made. The sample in question was CD4+ or CD8+ T cells sorted from blood, obtained in a trial of the OX40 agonist ivuxolimab. The sequenced DNA is TGTGCCAGCGAGAGGTTAGGAGACGAGCAGTACTTC. Translated, it reads CASERLGDEQYF.